The 9 T cell receptor beta chains presented below share a single source sample, sequenced in a study of read filtering for tumor transcriptome and immune sequencing. The library was built from roughly 400 ng RNA with molecular barcoded adaptors for alpha/delta and beta/gamma chains. Each CDR3 protein gets one entry after TCRdb re-called the reads with MiXCR. The data hold 130,000 or so distinct CDR3 sequences, with approximately 13% observed a single time. Sequencing used a population of CD138-negative cells sorted from bone marrow. Receptor source: a donor aged 40 or over with multiple myeloma.

This clonotype has ten or more counts. The chain uses TRBV15 and TRBJ2-1, with 10 bases aligning to TRBD1. The V gene end was trimmed by 4 bases and the J gene end by 2 bases; junction bases not matched to a gene: 5. Germline values: CDR1 LNHNV, CDR2 YYDKDF (reference sequence). This CDR3 comprises 16 residues. CDR3 residues: CATSKDRGQAYNEQFF. In DNA form, the CDR3 reads TGTGCCACCAGCAAAGACAGGGGGCAGGCCTACAATGAGCAGTTCTTC.

V gene TRBV20-1 combines with J gene TRBJ2-5; 14 positions match TRBD2. V was clipped by 6 bases and J by 5 bases; unmatched bases: 2. Germline CDR1 and CDR2: DFQATT and SNEGSKA (reference sequence). This CDR3 is built from 13 residues. CDR3 DNA: TGCAGTGCCGGGACTAGCGGGAGTGAGACCCAGTACTTC. It is translated as CSAGTSGSETQYF.

In its sample, this clonotype was seen many times. This rearrangement joins TRBV6-2 or TRBV6-3 to TRBJ1-1; 9 nucleotides line up with TRBD1. The CDR3 totals 14 residues. CDR1 MNHEY and CDR2 SVGEGT come from the germline V gene. V was clipped by 5 bases and J by 1 base; unmatched bases: 2. CDR3: CASSDRGANTEAFF. Written as DNA, the CDR3 is TGTGCCAGCAGTGACAGGGGGGCGAACACTGAAGCTTTCTTT.

This clonotype has more than one count but fewer than ten. The V call is TRBV7-2, the J call TRBJ2-7, with TRBD2 matching over 9 bases. V gave up 4 bases and J gave up 0 bases; unmatched junction bases: 4. The CDR3 runs 15 residues. The V gene's germline CDR1 is SGHTA and CDR2 FQGNSA. The CDR3 sequence is CASSSFSGSSYEQYF. CDR3 coding DNA: TGTGCCAGCAGCTCCTTTAGCGGGAGCTCCTACGAGCAGTACTTC.

A note on this clonotype: A much more abundant neighbour one base away suggests this may be a read error. The rearrangement links TRBV7-2 to TRBJ2-3, with 8 bases matching TRBD1. CDR3 length: 14 amino acids. The germline gives CDR1 SGHTA, CDR2 FQGNSA. The CDR3 is CASSLGTGTDTQDF. CDR3 coding DNA: TGTGCCAGCAGCCTTGGGACAGGCACAGATACGCAGGATTTT.

This clonotype was seen ten or more times. This chain links TRBV7-9 with TRBJ1-1; D is possibly TRBD1 (5 bases). V gave up 5 bases and J gave up 5 bases, with 21 bases separating them. Germline CDR1 is SEHNR and CDR2 is FQNEAQ (reference sequence). The CDR3 consists of 16 residues. The CDR3 sequence is CASSPSEGRGGTEAFF. CDR3 bases: TGTGCCAGCAGCCCCTCCGAGGGGCGGGGTGGAACTGAAGCTTTCTTT.

This clonotype has a count of ten or more. The genes are TRBV19 and TRBJ2-2; D not certain. V dropped 7 bases and J dropped 7 bases, with 7 bases sitting between them. The V gene's germline CDR1 is LNHDA and CDR2 SQIVND (reference sequence). This CDR3 region has 11 residues. CDR3 amino acids: CASTTNGELFF. The CDR3 nucleotides are TGTGCCAGTACCACTAACGGGGAGCTGTTTTTT.

In this sample, this clonotype turned up a few times. Just one base apart from a much larger clone, this may be a read error. The V gene is TRBV5-4, the J gene TRBJ1-3, with D unresolved. The germline CDR1 and CDR2 sequences are SGHNT and YYREEE (reference sequence). V lost 4 bases, J lost 0 bases, and 11 bases lay in between. There are 15 residues in the CDR3. The CDR3 spells CASSLGEDSGNTIYF. The CDR3, as DNA: TGTGCCAGCAGCCTGGGTGAAGACTCTGGAAACACCATATATTTT. Drawing the rest from reference TRBV5-4 and TRBJ1-3, the complete variable domain is ETGVTQSPTHLIKTRGQQVTLRCSSQSGHNTVSWYQQALGQGPQFIFQYYREEENGRGNFPPRFSGLQFPNYSSELNVNALELDDSALYLCASSLGEDSGNTIYFGEGSWLTVV.

This clonotype was counted ten times or more. The chain carries TRBV9 and TRBJ2-7, with 12 bases that match TRBD2. Germline V lookup: CDR1 SGDLS, CDR2 YYNGEE. After removal of 3 bases from V and 4 bases from J, the junction contained 8 bases not matched to a gene. This CDR3 comprises 16 residues. CDR3 sequence: CASSGEGTSGLYEQYF. CDR3 nucleotides: TGTGCCAGCAGCGGTGAAGGGACTAGCGGGCTGTACGAGCAGTACTTC.